The 25 T cell receptor beta chains given below trace back to one sample, sequenced in a study of lymphopenia after photon versus proton radiotherapy. Here immunoSEQ multiplex PCR was the method, and the copy in TCRdb shows in-frame clones only, minus some. Here the sample spans around 35,000 clones, approximately 81% being singletons. The material was peripheral blood, obtained from a patient treated with photon-based radiotherapy. The receptors come from a man in his fifties or sixties with gastric cancer.

The chain has TRBV6-1 and TRBJ2-4; D unclear. This CDR3 has 14 amino acids. Germline V lookup: CDR1 MNHNS, CDR2 SASEGT. V was pared by 4 bases and J by 0 bases, with 7 bases between. The CDR3 coding sequence is TGTGCCAGCAGTGCGGAACTAGCCAAAAACATTCAGTACTTC. Encoded protein: CASSAELAKNIQYF.

This chain uses TRBV2 with TRBJ1-1, with a tentative D call TRBD1 (5 bases). CDR3 size: 15 residues. The V gene lost 2 bases and the J gene lost 2 bases, with 12 bases spanning the gap. Germline-derived CDR1 and CDR2 are SNHLY and FYNNEI. CDR3 amino acids: CASSESGRGNTEAFF. CDR3 DNA sequence: TGTGCCAGCAGTGAATCGGGACGAGGAAACACTGAAGCTTTCTTT.

The chain uses TRBV5-5 and TRBJ2-5; D not certain. The CDR3 runs to 16 residues. CDR1 SGHKS and CDR2 YYEKEE come from the germline V gene (reference sequence). Deletions cut 0 bases from V and 2 bases from J, with 14 bases between. This CDR3 is CASSLGVSGYQETQYF. The CDR3 DNA sequence: TGTGCCAGCAGCTTGGGTGTTTCTGGGTATCAAGAGACCCAGTACTTC.

The chain recombines TRBV2 with TRBJ2-3, with TRBD2 matching over 9 bases. After removal of 4 bases from V and 6 bases from J, the junction contained 8 bases not matched to a gene. Germline V gene data show CDR1 as SNHLY and CDR2 as FYNNEI. This CDR3 comprises 15 residues. The CDR3 sequence: CASSVPREGRDTQYF. The CDR3 nucleotides read TGTGCCAGCAGTGTCCCGCGGGAGGGCCGGGATACGCAGTATTTT.

The CDR3 spells CASMETSGRQNEQFF. The CDR3 region has the DNA TGTGCCAGCATGGAGACTAGCGGGAGGCAAAATGAGCAGTTCTTC. The chain has TRBV2 and TRBJ2-1; TRBD2 aligns across 13 bases. Trimming took 7 bases from V and 7 from J; bases not matched to a gene: 7. Germline CDR1 SNHLY, CDR2 FYNNEI. The CDR3 loop spans 15 amino acids.

The rearrangement joins TRBV9 to TRBJ1-3, with D tentatively TRBD1 (6 bases). This CDR3 spans 16 amino acids. The V gene's germline CDR1 is SGDLS and CDR2 YYNGEE. Trimming took off 0 bases at V and 0 bases at J, with 10 bases between the two ends. CDR3 amino acids: CASSVGRGGSGNTIYF. CDR3 DNA: TGTGCCAGCAGCGTAGGGAGGGGGGGCTCTGGAAACACCATATATTTT.

The chain uses TRBV5-6 and TRBJ1-2; 10 nucleotides align to TRBD1. CDR3 length: 14 residues. J gave up 5 bases and V 4 bases, and 5 bases lay outside the gene matches. Per germline, CDR1 SGHDT and CDR2 YYEEEE. DNA for the CDR3: TGTGCCAGCAGCCCTCGGGACAGGGGTTATGGCTACACCTTC. This encodes CASSPRDRGYGYTF.

The chain is built from TRBV18 and TRBJ2-7, with a weak D call TRBD1 (5 bases). The CDR3 contains 15 residues. The germline V gene encodes CDR1 KGHSH and CDR2 LQKENI. Trimming pared 2 bases from V and 3 bases from J, leaving 14 bases between. As DNA, the CDR3 is TGTGCCAGCTCACCATCGCCAGGGTCCTTCTACGAGCAGTACTTC. Its protein product is CASSPSPGSFYEQYF.

The chain joins TRBV7-9 to TRBJ2-3, with no clear D. The ends were cut back, 2 bases at V and 1 base at J, with 10 bases in the middle. Germline lookup yields CDR1 SEHNR and CDR2 FQNEAQ (reference sequence). The CDR3 covers 15 residues. The CDR3 DNA reads as TGTGCCAGCAGCTTATCAGGTATAGGCACAGATACGCAGTATTTT. This gives the protein CASSLSGIGTDTQYF.

The chain recombines TRBV29-1 with TRBJ1-2; D ambiguous. Trimming took off 0 bases at V and 13 bases at J, with 15 bases between the two ends. Germline V gene sequence: CDR1 SQVTM, CDR2 ANQGSEA. This CDR3 has 12 residues. CDR3 protein: CSVEDGGGRLTF. The CDR3 DNA follows: TGCAGCGTTGAAGATGGTGGTGGCAGGCTCACCTTC.

The chain has TRBV4-2 and TRBJ2-2; D not certain. The CDR3 covers 12 residues. From germline, CDR1 is LGHNA and CDR2 YNFKEQ. V lost 0 bases, J lost 7 bases, and 3 bases lay in between. CDR3 in amino acids: CASSQDYGELFF. The CDR3 DNA reads as TGTGCCAGCAGCCAAGATTACGGGGAGCTGTTTTTT.

This clone was counted only a few times. V is TRBV5-6 and J is TRBJ2-7; 10 bases agree with TRBD2. Trimming cost V 0 bases and J 7 bases; bases outside gene matches: 4. The CDR3 spans 14 residues. Germline lookup yields CDR1 SGHDT and CDR2 YYEEEE. CDR3 sequence (DNA): TGTGCCAGCAGCTTGGTAGCGGGAGGTTCGGAGCAGTACTTC. It is translated as CASSLVAGGSEQYF.

The chain employs TRBV6-4 and TRBJ1-1; 7 positions match TRBD1. The CDR3 spans 12 residues. V lost 3 bases and J lost 6; bases outside the gene matches: 1. Germline V gene lookup returns CDR1 MRHNA and CDR2 SNTAGT. CDR3 bases: TGTGCCAGCAGTGATGGGACAGCTGAAGCTTTCTTT. Translating gives CASSDGTAEAFF.

This clone turned up a few times. The chain has TRBV5-4 and TRBJ2-4; D is uncertain. The length of the CDR3 is 12 residues. Germline CDR1 reads SGHNT; CDR2 reads YYREEE (reference sequence). V lost 4 bases and J lost 9, with 11 bases in between. CDR3 sequence: CASSELSSIQYF. The CDR3 nucleotides are TGTGCCAGCAGCGAACTTAGCAGCATTCAGTACTTC.

The chain combines TRBV11-2 with TRBJ1-3; D possibly corresponds to TRBD1 (6 bases). V was shortened by 1 base and J by 7 bases, with 11 bases between the two germline ends. The CDR3 has 14 amino acids. Germline V gives CDR1 SGHAT, CDR2 FQNNGV. The CDR3 is CASSLVQGSNTIYF. The CDR3 coding sequence is TGTGCCAGCAGCTTAGTACAGGGCTCCAACACCATATATTTT.

The chain combines TRBV30 with TRBJ1-3; D is perhaps TRBD1 (6 bases). V lost 0 bases and J lost 4, with 7 bases in between. CDR1 is GTSNPN, CDR2 SVGIG, per germline (reference sequence). CDR3 length: 13 amino acids. The CDR3 is CAWSVQGGNTIYF. The CDR3, as DNA: TGTGCCTGGAGTGTACAGGGAGGAAACACCATATATTTT.

V gene TRBV5-1 combines with J gene TRBJ2-1, with TRBD2 identical over 10 bases. Trimming at V came to 0 bases and at J to 5 bases, leaving 8 bases not matched to a gene. Germline V CDR1 and CDR2: SGHRS, YFSETQ. The CDR3 is 17 residues long. In DNA, the CDR3 is TGCGCCAGCAGCTTGGGGCCTAGCGGGAGTGCAGACAATGAGCAGTTCTTC. Encoded protein: CASSLGPSGSADNEQFF.

The chain has TRBV10-1 and TRBJ2-1; D gene unclear. V lost 6 bases to trimming and J lost 0 bases, with 12 bases between them. The CDR3 length is 15 residues. CDR1 WNHNN and CDR2 SYGVQD come from the germline V gene (reference sequence). CDR3 DNA sequence: TGCGCCAGCAGCCGCGATCAGAGCTCCTACAATGAGCAGTTCTTC. Its protein is CASSRDQSSYNEQFF.

The chain combines TRBV27 with TRBJ1-1; TRBD1 aligns across 9 bases. The CDR3 extends over 17 amino acids. Germline V lookup: CDR1 MNHEY, CDR2 SMNVEV (reference sequence). J lost 1 base, V lost 5 bases, and 11 bases had no gene match. The CDR3 DNA is TGTGCCAGCAGTAAATGGGGGACAGGGATAGGGAACACTGAAGCTTTCTTT. Encoded protein: CASSKWGTGIGNTEAFF.

The V gene is TRBV7-9, the J gene TRBJ1-2, with D unresolved. Germline loops: CDR1 SEHNR, CDR2 FQNEAQ (reference sequence). The CDR3 consists of 13 residues. V lost 7 bases and J 2 bases, leaving 11 bases between the germline ends. CDR3 sequence: CASKRAGNYGYTF. Written as DNA, the CDR3 is TGTGCCAGCAAAAGGGCAGGAAACTATGGCTACACCTTC.

The rearrangement links TRBV27 to TRBJ2-3; the D gene is possibly TRBD2 (6 bases). Trimming left V 3 bases short and J 10 bases short, with 14 bases between. The germline gives CDR1 MNHEY, CDR2 SMNVEV (reference sequence). The CDR3 length is 13 residues. The CDR3 spells CASSFGGTRPQYF. In DNA, the CDR3 is TGTGCCAGCAGTTTTGGCGGGACCCGCCCGCAGTATTTT.

The chain uses TRBV6-5 and TRBJ1-1, with no clear D. This CDR3 contains 12 residues. Germline CDR1 and CDR2: MNHEY and SVGAGI. V lost 4 bases, J lost 7 bases, and 10 bases lay in between. CDR3 in DNA: TGTGCCAGCAGTTCGAGGACGAGTGAAGCTTTCTTT. This sequence encodes CASSSRTSEAFF.

V is TRBV11-2 and J is TRBJ1-2; D is undetermined. V dropped 1 base and J dropped 3 bases, with 6 bases sitting between them. Germline lookup yields CDR1 SGHAT and CDR2 FQNNGV. The CDR3 extends over 13 amino acids. The CDR3 DNA reads TGTGCCAGCAGCTTAGGCCAGTACTATGGCTACACCTTC. Its protein product is CASSLGQYYGYTF.

The J gene is TRBJ2-2, the V gene TRBV5-4; D is possibly TRBD1 (5 bases). Trimming stripped 4 bases from V and 5 bases from J, with 15 bases between. This CDR3 has 15 amino acids. Germline-derived CDR1 and CDR2 are SGHNT and YYREEE (reference sequence). The CDR3 DNA follows: TGTGCCAGCAGCCCCCGAGGCAGGGATACCGGGGAGCTGTTTTTT. Amino acids: CASSPRGRDTGELFF.

J is TRBJ2-7 and V is TRBV7-6; D unresolved. Trimming removed 3 bases from V and 3 bases from J, with 6 bases in between. The CDR3 sequence is 12 residues long. Germline-derived CDR1 and CDR2 are SGHVS and FNYEAQ. The CDR3 nucleotides read TGTGCCAGCAGCTTCAACGGCTACGAGCAGTACTTC. This codes for CASSFNGYEQYF.